This is a list of T cell receptor beta chains from one sample in a study of T cells expressing NK-cell markers. One entry per CDR3 protein, without DNA, is what TCRdb gives after re-calling the 5' RACE reads. The sample totals 200,000 to 300,000 distinct CDR3 sequences. Sequencing used blood T cells: a sorted CD56 or NKG2C T cell subset, CD4+ or CD8+ T cells, or bulk PBMC T cells (not recorded which). Receptor source: a woman between 18 and 69 years old in good health. The CDR3 runs from the conserved cysteine through the conserved F or W.

>TRBV6-5|TRBJ2-3
CASSLGTSGATSTDTQYF
>TRBV20-1|TRBJ2-1
CSATPNLADYNEQFF
>TRBV4-2|TRBJ1-2
CASSQELELYGYTF
>TRBV6-2/TRBV6-3|TRBJ1-4
CASSPLRGARDEKLFF
>TRBV20-1|TRBJ2-1
CSARSELSYNEQFF
>TRBV7-6|TRBJ2-5
CASSLADRVEETQYF
>TRBV30|TRBJ1-3
CAWRDSYSGNTIYF
>TRBV7-9|TRBJ1-1
CASTRNTEAFF
>TRBV6-7|TRBJ2-5
CASPQKRAEQETQYF
>TRBV6-2/TRBV6-3|TRBJ1-1
CASSYRQTGMNTEAFF
>TRBV12-3/TRBV12-4|TRBJ1-5
CASSLGTGRQPQHF
>TRBV5-4|TRBJ2-7
CASSLDGATYEQYF
>TRBV6-1|TRBJ1-5
CASSTGQGKIQPQHF
>TRBV10-3|TRBJ1-2
CAISVGTAYGYTF
>TRBV5-4|TRBJ2-1
CASSRDLINEQFF
>TRBV7-2|TRBJ2-5
CASSFGWMRGRETQYF
>TRBV11-2|TRBJ2-3
CASSFVRTDTQYF
>TRBV20-1|TRBJ2-1
CSARDIFSGRPSNEQFF
>TRBV5-1|TRBJ1-1
CASSSGDVSEAFF
>TRBV14|TRBJ2-7
CASSHKDRNSYEQYF
>TRBV20-1|TRBJ2-3
CSAQFDADTQYF
>TRBV5-1|TRBJ2-6
CASRSSGANVLTF